This T cell receptor beta chain was obtained from a study of T-cell memory formation after mild COVID-19. The study, taken as a whole, reports: CD4+ contracting clones lay mainly in CM and EM, CD8+ ones in EMRA. Whether second-wave clones peaking at day 37 were SARS-CoV-2 specific went unconfirmed.

The 5'RACE method, run with constant-segment primers, produced TCR alpha and TCR beta cDNA libraries (carrying sample barcodes and UMIs). TCRdb passed the 5' RACE reads through MiXCR, listing each CDR3 protein once. Here the sample spans about 400,000 distinct CDR3 sequences, about 22% being singletons. Concerning this clonotype: What it recognizes is unknown.

Source material: PBMCs or a T cell subset sorted from them (not recorded which). This clonotype originated in an adult woman who had mild COVID-19 (a few samples of this study predate the infection). Cell type and time point are not known.

This CDR3 reads CASSQDPGTGSNEQFF. CDR3 sequence (DNA): TGTGCCAGCAGCCAAGATCCCGGGACAGGCTCCAATGAGCAGTTCTTC. The gene calls are TRBV4-2 and TRBJ2-1; the match to TRBD1 covers 8 bases. Germline V gene data show CDR1 as LGHNA and CDR2 as YNFKEQ. The length of the CDR3 is 16 residues. With 0 bases clipped from V and 6 bases from J, the junction kept 7 bases outside the gene matches.